One TCR beta chain is described in this entry. Its antigen is not yet known. No much larger clonotype is one base removed from it; base qualities were not supplied. In the paper's terms, the treatment or condition label means: suppressive antiretroviral therapy. Lysates of CMV-infected fibroblasts at 10 ug/mL were used to stimulate the cells. CD4+ T cells that responded were sorted based on upregulation of both CD40 ligand and CD69. HIV-1-infected adults in whom suppressive ART had been started during chronic infection were enrolled as participants. Plasma HIV-1 RNA had been undetectable (below 50 copies/mL) in participants for at least 4 years. To be included, a participant needed positive CMV serology and a CD4+ T cell count above 400 cells/uL. Before stimulation, PBMCs were isolated using density centrifugation and then depleted of CD8+ T cells. Stimulation of CD8-depleted PBMCs was carried out for over 15 hours with anti-CD28/CD49d costimulation, CD40-blocking antibody and enfuvirtide, to prevent new infections. Cell sorting was performed on a Beckman Coulter MoFlo Legacy or XDP sorter, and dead cells were excluded with propidium iodide. For samples with more than one million cells, genomic DNA was extracted with the QIAamp DNA Mini Kit, and for all other samples the Quick-DNA Microprep Kit was used.

The immunoSEQ hsTCRB assay version 4, run in survey mode, was used to sequence TCRbeta repertoires from genomic DNA. Genomic DNA was diluted to around 10 ng/uL, using up to about 1 ug per sample for TCRbeta sequencing. Per the source publication's procedure: ImmunoSeq Analyzer 3.0 was used for analysis of TCRbeta data, and diversity was computed on productive nucleotide rearrangements. Using the Immunarch R package, lower-bound TCR diversity was estimated with the improved Chao index and clonality was estimated with the Gini coefficient. Different nucleotide rearrangements encoding the same CDR3beta amino acid sequence were treated as distinct clonotypes. Differential abundance analysis found TCRbeta sequences that were significantly enriched in antigen-responding cells compared with anti-CD3/anti-CD28-activated cells. GLIPH2 clustered TCRs by predicted peptide-MHC specificity, both within individual participants and across merged participant data sets. TCRdb retrieved this table from immuneACCESS and kept in-frame rearrangements only. Not all clones are present; in checked studies, unresolved V genes account for under half, and no reason is known for the remainder. V and J calls and clone size are as listed in that table; D and trimming were resolved from the DNA. The sample table holds approximately 7,000 clones, of which approximately 81% were seen once. The leading ten clones occupy roughly 70% of the sample.

The data originate from a study of persistence of HIV-infected CD4 T cells (dated by TCRdb to 2020 to 2022). About the study as a whole: The median time the participants had spent on suppressive ART was roughly eight years. Peripheral blood samples of up to about 200 mL were obtained at multiple time points, with the exception of two participants, for whom leukapheresis was performed at a single time point. The study isolated CMV- and HIV-1 Gag-responding CD4+ T cells from ART-treated individuals to examine antigen-driven clonal expansion of HIV-1-infected cells. The clonality of all cells in each sorted population was assessed by TCRbeta sequencing, whereas the clonality of infected cells was assessed by proviral sequencing. For the TCR cluster analysis across participants, about 8 participants were included for CMV and about seven participants for Gag. Broad study findings and their caveats: Because the TCR analyses were done in bulk, restricting them to just the rare CMV-responding cells that actually carried HIV-1 proviruses was not possible. TCRbeta richness in CMV- and Gag-responding cells was significantly lower than in anti-CD3/anti-CD28-responding cells; CMV-responding cells had higher oligoclonality than CD3/CD28-stimulated and Gag-responding cells. TCR oligoclonality correlated with proviral oligoclonality within the same sorted populations. Antigen-responding cells were enriched for expanded CDR3beta sequences that were degenerate, which suggests that CD4+ responses to CMV and Gag underwent convergent selection. Few individuals were included in the study, and only a limited range of antigens was tested.

Looking up the germline V gene yields CDR1 KGHSH and CDR2 LQKENI. Trimming removed 2 bases from V and 8 bases from J; the gene matches leave 10 bases unexplained. Including the terminal cysteine and phenylalanine, the CDR3 comprises 15 residues. Of all the DNA, just the CDR3 is kept, 45 bases in frame from base 1. The V and J segments used are TRBV18 and TRBJ1-2; TRBD1 agrees with 8 junctional bases. Sequencing used CD4+ T cells sorted from PBMCs after approximately 19-hour stimulation, obtained from a patient who received antiretroviral therapy. This specimen's cell subset or site label, per the study, means: CD40L+CD69+ CD4 T cells responding to CMV lysate. This sequence originates from an adult woman with HIV who was CMV-seropositive. The CDR3 protein is CASSPNTGTGYGYTF. The sequenced DNA: TGTGCCAGCTCACCAAATACCGGGACAGGATACGGCTACACCTTC.